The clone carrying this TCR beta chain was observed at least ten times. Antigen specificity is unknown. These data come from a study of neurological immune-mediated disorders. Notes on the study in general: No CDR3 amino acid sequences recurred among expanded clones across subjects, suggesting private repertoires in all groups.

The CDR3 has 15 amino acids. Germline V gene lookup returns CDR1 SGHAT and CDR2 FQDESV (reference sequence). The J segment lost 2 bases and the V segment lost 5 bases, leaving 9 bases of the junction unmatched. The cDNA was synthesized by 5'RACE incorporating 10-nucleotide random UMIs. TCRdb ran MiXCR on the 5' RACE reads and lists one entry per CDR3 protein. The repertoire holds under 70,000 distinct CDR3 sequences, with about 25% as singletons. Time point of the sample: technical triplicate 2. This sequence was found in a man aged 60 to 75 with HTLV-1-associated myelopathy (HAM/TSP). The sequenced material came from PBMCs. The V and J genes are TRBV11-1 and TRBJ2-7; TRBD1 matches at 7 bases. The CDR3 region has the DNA TGTGCCAGCAGCCTTCGACAGGGAGTCACCTACGAGCAGTACTTC. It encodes CASSLRQGVTYEQYF.